Shown below are 32 T cell receptor beta chains from a single sample sequenced in a study of T cell responses to AZD1222 COVID-19 vaccine. The protocol was immunoSEQ multiplex PCR, while the TCRdb copy is restricted to in-frame clones and leaves out a portion. Here the sample spans about 110,000 clones, around 87% being singletons. This sample comprised peripheral blood, obtained 28 days after the second AZD1222 dose. The receptor source for this set is an adult who received the AZD1222 COVID-19 vaccine.

The CDR3 spells CASSLGPGDEKLFF. CDR3 coding DNA: TGTGCCAGCAGCTTGGGACCCGGGGATGAAAAACTGTTTTTT. The V call is TRBV11-3, the J call TRBJ1-4, with a tentative D call TRBD1 (5 bases). Germline V lookup: CDR1 SGHNT, CDR2 YENEEA. The V end was cut by 3 bases, the J end by 6 bases, with 11 bases between. The CDR3 totals 14 residues. The full variable domain, rest sourced from reference TRBV11-3 and TRBJ1-4, is EAGVVQSPRYKIIEKKQPVAFWCNPISGHNTLYWYLQNLGQGPELLIRYENEEAVDDSQLPKDRFSAERLKGVDSTLKIQPAELGDSAVYLCASSLGPGDEKLFFGSGTQLSVL.

Written as DNA, the CDR3 is TGTGCCATCAGTGAGTCGTCCCACAGGGGCCGATCCAGGAGCACTGAAGCTTTCTTT. It specifies CAISESSHRGRSRSTEAFF. The chain recombines TRBV10-3 with TRBJ1-1; 7 positions match TRBD1. Germline CDR1 reads ENHRY; CDR2 reads SYGVKD. J lost 4 bases, V lost 0 bases, and 17 bases had no gene match. The CDR3 contains 19 residues.

The chain is built from TRBV18 and TRBJ1-6, with 7 bases fitting TRBD1. The CDR3 is 19 amino acids. Germline CDR1 is KGHSH and CDR2 is LQKENI. The trim removed 1 base at V and 7 bases at J, leaving 16 bases unmatched. The CDR3 coding sequence is TGTGCCAGCTCACCACTCCCGGGACAGCCCCTAACTAAGAATTCACCCCTCCACTTT. Protein product: CASSPLPGQPLTKNSPLHF.

The chain carries TRBV5-1 and TRBJ2-5, with a weak D call TRBD1 (6 bases). The CDR3 contains 16 residues. The germline V and J ends were trimmed by 0 bases and 7 bases, with 19 bases remaining between them. In germline, CDR1 is SGHRS, CDR2 YFSETQ. The CDR3 region is CASSLGGQPVQGTQYF. The CDR3 coding sequence is TGCGCCAGCAGCTTGGGCGGACAGCCCGTACAGGGGACCCAGTACTTC.

This sequence joins TRBV11-2 and TRBJ1-6; D is ambiguous. Deletions cut 1 base from V and 6 bases from J, with 10 bases between. This CDR3 is built from 15 residues. CDR1 is SGHAT, CDR2 FQNNGV, per germline. The CDR3 sequence is CASSLGSKFNSPLHF. DNA of the CDR3: TGTGCCAGCAGCTTAGGCAGTAAATTTAATTCACCCCTCCACTTT.

In this sample, this clone turned up once. The rearrangement uses TRBV30 and TRBJ2-7; D unresolved. This CDR3 is 12 amino acids long. Germline CDR1 reads GTSNPN; CDR2 reads SVGIG (reference sequence). The ends were cut back, 3 bases at V and 6 bases at J, with 12 bases in the middle. The CDR3 loop reads CAWSPMSGEQYF. As DNA, the CDR3 is TGTGCCTGGAGCCCTATGAGTGGCGAGCAGTACTTC.

This sequence joins TRBV7-2 and TRBJ1-4; 9 bases match TRBD1. V lost 5 bases to trimming and J lost 8 bases; unmatched junction nucleotides: 12. There are 16 residues in the CDR3. The V gene's germline CDR1 is SGHTA and CDR2 FQGNSA. In DNA, the CDR3 is TGTGCCAGCAGCCCCCCCGGGACAGGGAGCAGGGAAAAACTGTTTTTT. This gives the protein CASSPPGTGSREKLFF.

The genes are TRBV6-4 and TRBJ2-2; D could derive from TRBD1 or TRBD2 (5 bases each). Trimming took 5 bases from V and 2 from J, leaving 12 bases between them. This CDR3 spans 15 amino acids. Looked up from germline, CDR1 is MRHNA and CDR2 is SNTAGT. As DNA, the CDR3 is TGTGCCAGCAGTCCCCAGGGACCAAACACCGGGGAGCTGTTTTTT. Protein product: CASSPQGPNTGELFF.

V and J are TRBV2 and TRBJ2-5; D possibly corresponds to TRBD2 (7 bases). This CDR3 has 17 residues. V was clipped by 1 base and J by 4 bases, with 19 bases between them. The germline V gene encodes CDR1 SNHLY and CDR2 FYNNEI. CDR3: CASSEGALRGAVETQYF. The CDR3 DNA is TGTGCCAGCAGTGAAGGTGCGCTACGGGGGGCCGTAGAGACCCAGTACTTC. The complete variable domain, with remaining parts taken from reference TRBV2 and TRBJ2-5, reads EPEVTQTPSHQVTQMGQEVILRCVPISNHLYFYWYRQILGQKVEFLVSFYNNEISEKSEIFDDQFSVERPDGSNFTLKIRSTKLEDSAMYFCASSEGALRGAVETQYFGPGTRLLVL.

The rearrangement joins TRBV11-2 to TRBJ2-7; D remains unclear. CDR1 and CDR2 (germline): SGHAT, FQNNGV. V shed 5 bases and J shed 6 bases, with 8 bases lying between them. The CDR3 totals 11 residues. The CDR3, as DNA: TGTGCCAGCAGCACCTCGGGCGAGCAGTACTTC. It specifies CASSTSGEQYF.

CDR3 amino acids: CAISEGRFSGNTIYF. The CDR3, as DNA: TGTGCCATCAGTGAGGGACGCTTCTCTGGAAACACCATATATTTT. The V gene is TRBV10-3, the J gene TRBJ1-3; the D is unclear. Germline loops: CDR1 ENHRY, CDR2 SYGVKD. V lost 2 bases and J lost 0, with 8 bases in between. CDR3 length: 15 residues.

The chain uses TRBV6-2 or TRBV6-3 and TRBJ2-3; D might be TRBD2 (5 bases). Looked up from germline, CDR1 is MNHEY and CDR2 is SVGEGT. CDR3 length: 16 residues. V shed 5 bases and J shed 2 bases, with 17 bases lying between them. As DNA, the CDR3 is TGTGCCAGCAGTCATACACTAGGTCTCTACACAGATACGCAGTATTTT. Translated: CASSHTLGLYTDTQYF.

This chain links TRBV7-2 with TRBJ1-3, with D unresolved. The germline V gene encodes CDR1 SGHTA and CDR2 FQGNSA. The length of the CDR3 is 14 residues. V was shortened by 2 bases and J by 3 bases, with 8 bases between the two germline ends. CDR3 loop: CASSLRGVGNTIYF. The CDR3 DNA follows: TGTGCCAGCAGCTTACGGGGTGTTGGAAACACCATATATTTT.

The genes are TRBV20-1 and TRBJ2-7; D is unclear. The CDR3 has 17 amino acids. Trimming stripped 3 bases from V and 0 bases from J, with 21 bases between. Germline loops: CDR1 DFQATT, CDR2 SNEGSKA (reference sequence). In nucleotides, the CDR3 is TGCAGTGCTAGTGGTTTTGGCGGCAGGCTCAGCTCCTACGAGCAGTACTTC. Protein sequence: CSASGFGGRLSSYEQYF.

The rearrangement links TRBV10-2 to TRBJ1-1; D is possibly TRBD1 (6 bases). The V end was cut by 3 bases, the J end by 5 bases, with 16 bases between. The germline V gene has CDR1 WSHSY and CDR2 SAAADI. The CDR3 is 15 amino acids. The CDR3 coding sequence is TGCGCCAGCAGTGACCGGGGTCAGGGGAGGACTGAAGCTTTCTTT. Translating gives CASSDRGQGRTEAFF.

J is TRBJ1-2 and V is TRBV7-9; no clear D gene. V lost 9 bases and J lost 7, with 12 bases in between. The germline V gene has CDR1 SEHNR and CDR2 FQNEAQ (reference sequence). The CDR3 loop spans 11 amino acids. In nucleotides, the CDR3 is TGTGCCAGTCCAGTCGATGGTGGCTACACCTTC. Translating it yields CASPVDGGYTF.

The J gene is TRBJ2-2, the V gene TRBV11-2, with 10 bases aligning to TRBD1. Germline CDR1 SGHAT, CDR2 FQNNGV. V dropped 2 bases and J dropped 3; count of bases not matched to a gene: 6. This CDR3 comprises 17 residues. Written as DNA, the CDR3 is TGTGCCAGCAGCTTAAGGACAGGGGGAGCTTACACCGGGGAGCTGTTTTTT. Translation: CASSLRTGGAYTGELFF. The full variable domain, with the rest looked up from reference TRBV11-2 and TRBJ2-2, is EAGVAQSPRYKIIEKRQSVAFWCNPISGHATLYWYQQILGQGPKLLIQFQNNGVVDDSQLPKDRFSAERLKGVDSTLKIQPAKLEDSAVYLCASSLRTGGAYTGELFFGEGSRLTVL.

The rearrangement links TRBV7-2 to TRBJ1-3; TRBD1 matches 7 bases. The CDR3 spans 16 residues. Per germline, CDR1 SGHTA and CDR2 FQGNSA. The J segment lost 0 bases and the V segment lost 5 bases, leaving 7 bases of the junction unmatched. CDR3 DNA: TGTGCCAGCAGCGAACAGGGGAGAGGCTCTGGAAACACCATATATTTT. Its protein product is CASSEQGRGSGNTIYF.

The chain couples TRBV24-1 to TRBJ1-3; D is unclear. The CDR3 loop spans 18 amino acids. The germline V gene has CDR1 KGHDR and CDR2 SFDVKD. Trimming pared 0 bases from V and 0 bases from J, leaving 14 bases between. The CDR3 here is CATSDLPPQVSSGNTIYF. The CDR3 DNA follows: TGTGCCACCAGTGATTTGCCTCCTCAGGTTTCCTCTGGAAACACCATATATTTT.

The chain couples TRBV11-3 to TRBJ2-7; tentatively, D is TRBD2 (5 bases). CDR1 is SGHNT and CDR2 is YENEEA in the germline V gene. V was clipped by 8 bases and J by 6 bases, with 11 bases between them. The CDR3 is 11 amino acids. The CDR3 DNA sequence: TGTGCCAGCTCCGGCGGGTTCGAGCAGTACTTC. Its protein product is CASSGGFEQYF.

The V and J genes are TRBV9 and TRBJ1-3, with D perhaps TRBD1 (5 bases). CDR1 and CDR2 from the germline V gene are SGDLS and YYNGEE. The CDR3 runs to 16 residues. V lost 0 bases, J lost 0 bases, and 10 bases lay in between. The CDR3 sequence: CASSVVPGISGNTIYF. The CDR3 nucleotides are TGTGCCAGCAGCGTAGTTCCAGGGATCTCTGGAAACACCATATATTTT.

The chain has TRBV11-1 and TRBJ1-5; 8 positions match TRBD1. The J segment lost 9 bases and the V segment lost 4 bases, leaving 8 bases of the junction unmatched. Germline V gives CDR1 SGHAT, CDR2 FQDESV (reference sequence). The CDR3 has 14 amino acids. Here the CDR3 DNA reads TGTGCCAGCAGCTCAGACAGGGGTATGGGGCCCCAGCATTTT. Translated, it gives CASSSDRGMGPQHF.

This chain links TRBV5-5 with TRBJ2-7; no firm D call. Per the germline V gene, CDR1 is SGHKS and CDR2 is YYEKEE (reference sequence). V was clipped by 0 bases and J by 3 bases, with 7 bases between them. The CDR3 covers 13 residues. The CDR3 bases are TGTGCCAGCAGCTTGGCCATAGACTACGAGCAGTACTTC. Translation: CASSLAIDYEQYF.

This clone has only a few counts. The chain links TRBV19 to TRBJ1-1; 7 bases match TRBD1. The V gene end was trimmed by 3 bases and the J gene end by 6 bases; junction bases not matched to a gene: 7. From germline, CDR1 is LNHDA and CDR2 SQIVND (reference sequence). The CDR3 totals 14 residues. CDR3 protein: CASSMRQGTPEAFF. In nucleotides, the CDR3 is TGTGCCAGTAGTATGAGACAGGGTACGCCTGAAGCTTTCTTT. The full variable domain, with the rest looked up from reference TRBV19 and TRBJ1-1, is DGGITQSPKYLFRKEGQNVTLSCEQNLNHDAMYWYRQDPGQGLRLIYYSQIVNDFQKGDIAEGYSVSREKKESFPLTVTSAQKNPTAFYLCASSMRQGTPEAFFGQGTRLTVV.

The gene calls are TRBV28 and TRBJ2-7; D is possibly TRBD1 or TRBD2 (5 bases each). There are 21 residues in the CDR3. Germline CDR1 is MDHEN and CDR2 is SYDVKM. The V end lost 2 bases, the J end lost 1 base, and 30 bases lay between the germline ends. DNA for the CDR3: TGTGCCAGCAGTTTAGCGGGTTGGGCAGGGTGGTCCCAGGCTCAGTCCTACGAGCAGTACTTC. Translated, it gives CASSLAGWAGWSQAQSYEQYF.

The chain couples TRBV12-3 or TRBV12-4 to TRBJ2-1; possible D gene TRBD2, 5 bases. V lost 6 bases and J lost 5, with 11 bases in between. CDR3 length: 13 residues. The CDR3 coding sequence is TGTGCCAGCAGCCCGGGGTACAACAATGAGCAGTTCTTC. It yields the protein CASSPGYNNEQFF.

The chain joins TRBV7-2 to TRBJ1-1, with 9 bases aligning to TRBD1. Germline V CDR1 and CDR2: SGHTA, FQGNSA. The CDR3 is 15 residues long. After removal of 4 bases from V and 5 bases from J, the junction contained 8 bases not matched to a gene. In nucleotides, the CDR3 is TGTGCCAGCAGCTCTTGGGACAGGGCCGTGACTGAAGCTTTCTTT. Its translation: CASSSWDRAVTEAFF.

A single count supports this clone. The chain has TRBV18 and TRBJ2-7, with 8 bases fitting TRBD2. V shed 3 bases, J shed 5 bases, and the junction held 6 bases outside the gene matches. Germline V gene data show CDR1 as KGHSH and CDR2 as LQKENI. The CDR3 contains 14 residues. The CDR3 is CASSPSGSFDEQYF. Here the CDR3 DNA reads TGTGCCAGCTCACCGAGCGGGAGTTTCGACGAGCAGTACTTC.

This sequence joins TRBV6-2 or TRBV6-3 and TRBJ2-7; D is unresolved. V gave up 7 bases and J gave up 0 bases, with 10 bases separating them. Germline V CDR1 and CDR2: MNHEY, SVGEGT. This CDR3 comprises 13 residues. CDR3 DNA sequence: TGTGCCAGCACCCCCCCCAGCTCCTACGAGCAGTACTTC. It yields the protein CASTPPSSYEQYF.

The chain is built from TRBV27 and TRBJ2-7; 12 bases match TRBD2. CDR1 is MNHEY and CDR2 is SMNVEV in the germline V gene (reference sequence). CDR3 length: 17 amino acids. V lost 5 bases, J lost 2 bases, and 10 bases stayed unmatched. CDR3 loop: CASSITGTSGWTYEQYF. In DNA, the CDR3 is TGTGCCAGCAGTATTACCGGGACTAGCGGGTGGACCTACGAGCAGTACTTC.

The chain employs TRBV5-1 and TRBJ2-3, with 11 bases identical to TRBD2. The V and J ends lost 0 bases and 4 bases, in that order; junction bases with no gene match: 1. The CDR3 is 15 residues long. Germline CDR1 is SGHRS and CDR2 is YFSETQ. CDR3 amino acids: CASSLGLAGSDTQYF. DNA of the CDR3: TGCGCCAGCAGCTTGGGACTAGCGGGGTCAGATACGCAGTATTTT.

This chain joins TRBV9 and TRBJ1-1; 8 bases line up with TRBD1. CDR3 length: 16 residues. J was trimmed by 0 bases and V by 4 bases; bases with no gene match: 8. Germline V CDR1 and CDR2: SGDLS, YYNGEE. Here the CDR3 DNA reads TGTGCCAGCAGCCTCGGACAGGGAACCATGAACACTGAAGCTTTCTTT. Its protein product is CASSLGQGTMNTEAFF.